The rows below give T cell receptor beta chains drawn from one sample of a study of T cell changes during pregnancy in multiple sclerosis. Only in-frame clones appear in the TCRdb table, and some are missing; sequencing was by immunoSEQ multiplex PCR. The table has about 56,000 clones, roughly 89% seen once; the top ten hold 5.3%. The sequencing input was peripheral blood from another person, used as feeder cells. These receptors were taken from a human donor whose cells served as feeder cells for cultures in a pregnancy study. Each CDR3 is given with its conserved first and last residue. A D gene is named only where the DNA matches it firmly. Clone size is stated in some rows and not others, as once, few, many or a class when expanded.

abundance: -
d_gene: -
v_gene: TRBV5-4
j_gene: TRBJ1-2
CDR3aa: CASSLGYGYTF
CDR3nt: TGTGCCAGCAGTTTGGGGTATGGCTACACCTTC

abundance: -
d_gene: -
v_gene: TRBV29-1
j_gene: TRBJ2-3
CDR3aa: CSVVGRLTDTQYF
CDR3nt: TGCAGCGTTGTCGGCAGGCTCACAGATACGCAGTATTTT

abundance: -
d_gene: -
v_gene: TRBV5-5
j_gene: TRBJ2-3
CDR3aa: CASSINRGGDTQYF
CDR3nt: TGTGCCAGCAGCATAAACAGGGGAGGAGATACGCAGTATTTT

abundance: -
d_gene: -
v_gene: TRBV7-2
j_gene: TRBJ2-7
CDR3aa: CASSLAEGGYEQYF
CDR3nt: TGTGCCAGCAGCTTAGCCGAGGGGGGTTACGAGCAGTACTTC

abundance: -
d_gene: TRBD1
v_gene: TRBV10-3
j_gene: TRBJ1-2
CDR3aa: CATPGRGRAGYTF
CDR3nt: TGTGCCACCCCAGGGAGGGGGCGAGCTGGCTACACCTTC

abundance: -
d_gene: -
v_gene: TRBV7-8
j_gene: TRBJ2-1
CDR3aa: CASSLGGKGDNEQFF
CDR3nt: TGTGCCAGCAGCTTAGGAGGTAAGGGGGACAATGAGCAGTTCTTC

abundance: -
d_gene: -
v_gene: TRBV5-8
j_gene: TRBJ1-1
CDR3aa: CASSRRDTEAFF
CDR3nt: TGTGCCAGCAGCCGGAGGGACACTGAAGCTTTCTTT

abundance: -
d_gene: -
v_gene: TRBV7-3
j_gene: TRBJ2-7
CDR3aa: CASPSEQYF
CDR3nt: TGTGCCAGCCCAAGCGAGCAGTACTTC

abundance: -
d_gene: TRBD1
v_gene: TRBV7-9
j_gene: TRBJ1-1
CDR3aa: CASSAGTGTGLMNTEAFF
CDR3nt: TGTGCCAGCAGCGCCGGCACCGGGACAGGGTTGATGAACACTGAAGCTTTCTTT

abundance: few
d_gene: -
v_gene: TRBV19
j_gene: TRBJ1-2
CDR3aa: CASSRQGDYGYTF
CDR3nt: TGTGCCAGTAGTCGCCAGGGAGACTATGGCTACACCTTC

abundance: few
d_gene: -
v_gene: TRBV6-4
j_gene: TRBJ1-6
CDR3aa: CASSVGGTHNSPLHF
CDR3nt: TGTGCCAGCAGTGTCGGAGGGACACATAATTCACCCCTCCACTTT

abundance: once
d_gene: TRBD2
v_gene: TRBV25-1
j_gene: TRBJ2-2
CDR3aa: CASSPHAGGSPNTGELFF
CDR3nt: TGTGCCAGCAGTCCCCATGCGGGAGGGTCCCCGAACACCGGGGAGCTGTTTTTT

abundance: -
d_gene: -
v_gene: TRBV9
j_gene: TRBJ1-5
CDR3aa: CASSVTLNQPQHF
CDR3nt: TGTGCCAGCAGCGTAACCCTCAATCAGCCCCAGCATTTT

abundance: -
d_gene: -
v_gene: TRBV18
j_gene: TRBJ1-2
CDR3aa: CASSPQGNKPYGYTF
CDR3nt: TGTGCCAGCTCACCCCAGGGAAATAAGCCTTATGGCTACACCTTC